This paragraph covers one TCR beta chain sequence. These data originate in a study of T cell changes during pregnancy in multiple sclerosis. TCRdb's table, derived via immunoSEQ multiplex PCR, lists solely in-frame clones and lacks some. The table includes approximately 41,000 clones, about 94% detected once. The CDR3 is made up of 15 amino acids. V was cut by 4 bases and J by 3 bases, with 13 bases left in between. Germline V gene data show CDR1 as SGHTA and CDR2 as FQGNSA. The chain has TRBV7-2 and TRBJ1-3; D uncertain. This sequence originates from a female donor with multiple sclerosis, enrolled in a pregnancy study. The sequencing here drew on CD8+ T cells from peripheral blood mononuclear cells, taken in the third trimester of pregnancy. CDR3 in DNA: TGTGCCAGCAGCTCAATACAGCAGAATGGAAACACCATATATTTT. Its translation is CASSSIQQNGNTIYF.